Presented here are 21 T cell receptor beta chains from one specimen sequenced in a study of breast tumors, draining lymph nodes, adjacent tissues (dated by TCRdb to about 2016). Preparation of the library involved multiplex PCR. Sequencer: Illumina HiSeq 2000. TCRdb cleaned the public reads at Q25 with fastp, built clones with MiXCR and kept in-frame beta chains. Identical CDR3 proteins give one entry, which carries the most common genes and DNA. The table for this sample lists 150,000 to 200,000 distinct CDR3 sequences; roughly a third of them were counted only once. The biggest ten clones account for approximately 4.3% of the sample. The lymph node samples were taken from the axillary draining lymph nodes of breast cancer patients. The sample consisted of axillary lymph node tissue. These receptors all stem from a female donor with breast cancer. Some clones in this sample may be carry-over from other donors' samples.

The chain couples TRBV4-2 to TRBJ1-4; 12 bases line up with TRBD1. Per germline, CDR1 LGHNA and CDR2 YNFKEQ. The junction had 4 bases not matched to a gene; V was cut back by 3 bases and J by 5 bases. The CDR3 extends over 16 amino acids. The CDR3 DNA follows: TGTGCCAGCAGCCAGGGACAGGGGGCGTACAATGAAAAACTGTTTTTT. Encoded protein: CASSQGQGAYNEKLFF.

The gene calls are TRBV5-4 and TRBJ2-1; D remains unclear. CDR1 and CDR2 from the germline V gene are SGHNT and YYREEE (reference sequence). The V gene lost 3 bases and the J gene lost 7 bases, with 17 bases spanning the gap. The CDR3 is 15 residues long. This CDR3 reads CASSSETRTENEQFF. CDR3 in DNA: TGTGCCAGCAGCTCAGAAACTCGGACGGAGAATGAGCAGTTCTTC. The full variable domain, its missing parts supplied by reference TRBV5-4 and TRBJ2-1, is ETGVTQSPTHLIKTRGQQVTLRCSSQSGHNTVSWYQQALGQGPQFIFQYYREEENGRGNFPPRFSGLQFPNYSSELNVNALELDDSALYLCASSSETRTENEQFFGPGTRLTVL.

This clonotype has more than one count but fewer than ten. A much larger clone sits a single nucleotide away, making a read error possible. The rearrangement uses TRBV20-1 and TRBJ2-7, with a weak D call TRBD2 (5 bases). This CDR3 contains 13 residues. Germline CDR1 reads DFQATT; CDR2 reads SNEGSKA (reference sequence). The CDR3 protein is CSDRGPSLYEQYF. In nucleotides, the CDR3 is TGCAGTGATAGAGGGCCCAGCCTATACGAGCAGTACTTC.

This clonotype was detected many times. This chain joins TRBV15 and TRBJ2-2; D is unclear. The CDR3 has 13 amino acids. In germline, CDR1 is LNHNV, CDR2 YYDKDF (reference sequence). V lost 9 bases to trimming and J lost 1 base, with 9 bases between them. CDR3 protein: CATRLVNTGELFF. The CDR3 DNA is TGTGCCACAAGGCTAGTGAACACCGGGGAGCTGTTTTTT. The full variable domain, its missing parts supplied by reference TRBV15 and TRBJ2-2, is DAMVIQNPRYQVTQFGKPVTLSCSQTLNHNVMYWYQQKSSQAPKLLFHYYDKDFNNEADTPDNFQSRRPNTSFCFLDIRSPGLGDTAMYLCATRLVNTGELFFGEGSRLTVL.

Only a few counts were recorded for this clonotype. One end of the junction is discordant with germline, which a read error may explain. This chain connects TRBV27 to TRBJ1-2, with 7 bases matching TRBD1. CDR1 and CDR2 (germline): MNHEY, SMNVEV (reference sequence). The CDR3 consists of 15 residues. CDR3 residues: CASSLRPQGIYGYTF. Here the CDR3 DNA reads TGTGCCAGTAGTTTACGGCCACAGGGGATCTATGGCTACACCTTC.

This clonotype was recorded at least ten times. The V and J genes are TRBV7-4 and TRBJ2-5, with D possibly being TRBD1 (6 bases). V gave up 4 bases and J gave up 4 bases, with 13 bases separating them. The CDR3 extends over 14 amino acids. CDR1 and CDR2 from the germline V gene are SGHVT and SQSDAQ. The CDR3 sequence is CASSSTGWGETQYF. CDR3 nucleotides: TGTGCCAGCAGCTCCACAGGGTGGGGAGAGACCCAGTACTTC.

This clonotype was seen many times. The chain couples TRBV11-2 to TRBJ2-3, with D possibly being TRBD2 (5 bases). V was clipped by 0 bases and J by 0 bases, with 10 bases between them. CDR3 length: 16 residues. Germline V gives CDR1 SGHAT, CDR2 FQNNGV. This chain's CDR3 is CASSLDGVSSTDTQYF. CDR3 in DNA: TGTGCCAGCAGCTTAGACGGGGTCTCTAGCACAGATACGCAGTATTTT.

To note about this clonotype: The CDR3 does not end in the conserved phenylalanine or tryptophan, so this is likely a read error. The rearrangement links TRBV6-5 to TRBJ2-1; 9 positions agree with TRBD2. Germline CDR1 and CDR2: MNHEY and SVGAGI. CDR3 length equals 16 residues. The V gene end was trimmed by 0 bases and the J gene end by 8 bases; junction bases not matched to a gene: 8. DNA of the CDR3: TGTGCCAGCAGTTACTCGGCGGGAGGGGGTGGTGATGAGCAGTTCCTC. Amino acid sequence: CASSYSAGGGGDEQFL.

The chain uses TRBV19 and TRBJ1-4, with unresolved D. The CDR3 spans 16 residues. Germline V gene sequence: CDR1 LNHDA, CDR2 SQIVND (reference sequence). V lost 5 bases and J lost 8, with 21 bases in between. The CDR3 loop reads CASSPLQAPIREKLFF. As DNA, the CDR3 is TGTGCCAGTAGTCCGCTGCAGGCCCCCATCCGGGAAAAACTGTTTTTT.

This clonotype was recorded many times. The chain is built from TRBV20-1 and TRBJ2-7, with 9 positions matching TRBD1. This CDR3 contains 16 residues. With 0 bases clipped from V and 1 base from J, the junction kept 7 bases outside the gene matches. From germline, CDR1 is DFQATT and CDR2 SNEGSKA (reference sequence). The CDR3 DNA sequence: TGCAGTGCTAGAGATCTTCTGGGGACAGGGTCCTACGAGCAGTACTTC. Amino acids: CSARDLLGTGSYEQYF.

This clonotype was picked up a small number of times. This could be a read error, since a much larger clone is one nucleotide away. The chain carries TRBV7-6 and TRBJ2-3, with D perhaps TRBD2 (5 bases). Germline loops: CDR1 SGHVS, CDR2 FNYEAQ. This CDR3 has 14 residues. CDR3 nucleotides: TGTGCCAGCAGCAAACGTGAGGGCACAAATACGCAGTATTTT. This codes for CASSKREGTNTQYF.

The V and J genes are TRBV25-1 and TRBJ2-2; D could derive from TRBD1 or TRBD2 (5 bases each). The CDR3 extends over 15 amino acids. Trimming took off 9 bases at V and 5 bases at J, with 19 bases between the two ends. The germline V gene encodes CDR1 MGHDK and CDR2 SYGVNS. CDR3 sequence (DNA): TGTGCCAGTAGTATTGTCGGGACCCCGACCGGGGAGCTGTTTTTT. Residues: CASSIVGTPTGELFF.

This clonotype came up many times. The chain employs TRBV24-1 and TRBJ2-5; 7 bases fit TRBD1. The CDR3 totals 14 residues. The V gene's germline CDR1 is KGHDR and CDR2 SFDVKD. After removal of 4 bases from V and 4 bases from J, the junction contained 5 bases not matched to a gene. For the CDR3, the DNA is TGTGCCACCAGTGAATCCACAGGGGCAGAGACCCAGTACTTC. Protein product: CATSESTGAETQYF.

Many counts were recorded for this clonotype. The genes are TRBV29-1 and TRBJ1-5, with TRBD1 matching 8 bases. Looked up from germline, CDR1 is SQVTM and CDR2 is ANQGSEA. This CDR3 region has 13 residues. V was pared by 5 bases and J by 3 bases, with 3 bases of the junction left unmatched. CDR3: CSVTGGPNQPQHF. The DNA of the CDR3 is TGCAGCGTTACAGGGGGGCCCAATCAGCCCCAGCATTTT.

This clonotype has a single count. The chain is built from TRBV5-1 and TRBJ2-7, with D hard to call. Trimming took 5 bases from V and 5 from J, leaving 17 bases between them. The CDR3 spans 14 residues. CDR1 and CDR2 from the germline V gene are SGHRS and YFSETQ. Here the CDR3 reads CASSSDPESDEQYF. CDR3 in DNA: TGCGCCAGCAGTTCCGACCCTGAGTCCGACGAGCAGTACTTC.

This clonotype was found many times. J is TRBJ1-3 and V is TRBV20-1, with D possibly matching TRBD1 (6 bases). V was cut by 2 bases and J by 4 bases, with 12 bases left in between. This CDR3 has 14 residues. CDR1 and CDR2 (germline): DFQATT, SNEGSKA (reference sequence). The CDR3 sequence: CSARRGTTGNTIYF. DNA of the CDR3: TGCAGTGCTAGAAGAGGGACAACCGGAAACACCATATATTTT.

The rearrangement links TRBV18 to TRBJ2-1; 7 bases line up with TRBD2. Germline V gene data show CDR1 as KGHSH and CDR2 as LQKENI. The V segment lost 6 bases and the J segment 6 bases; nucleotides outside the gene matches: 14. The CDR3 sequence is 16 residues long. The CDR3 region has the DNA TGTGCCAGCTCCGGTAGCCGGGAGGCAATAATCAATGAGCAGTTCTTC. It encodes CASSGSREAIINEQFF.

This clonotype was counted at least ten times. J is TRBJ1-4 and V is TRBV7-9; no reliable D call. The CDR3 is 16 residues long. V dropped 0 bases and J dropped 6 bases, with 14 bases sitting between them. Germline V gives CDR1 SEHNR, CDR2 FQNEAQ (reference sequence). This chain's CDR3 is CASSLAQSVLHEKLFF. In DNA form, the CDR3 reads TGTGCCAGCAGCTTAGCGCAGTCCGTACTACATGAAAAACTGTTTTTT.

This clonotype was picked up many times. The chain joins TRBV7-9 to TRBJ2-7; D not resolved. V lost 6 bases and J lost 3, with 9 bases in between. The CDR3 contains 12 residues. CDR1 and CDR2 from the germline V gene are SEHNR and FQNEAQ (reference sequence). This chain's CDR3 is CASSSRHYEQYF. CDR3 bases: TGTGCCAGCAGTTCCCGTCACTACGAGCAGTACTTC.

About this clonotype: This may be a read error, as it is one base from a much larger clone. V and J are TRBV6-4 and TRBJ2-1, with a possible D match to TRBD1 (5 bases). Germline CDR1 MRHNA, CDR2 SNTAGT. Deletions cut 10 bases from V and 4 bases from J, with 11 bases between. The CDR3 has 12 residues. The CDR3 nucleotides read TGTGCCACCGAGACAGAGTACAATGAGCAGTTCTTC. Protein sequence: CATETEYNEQFF.

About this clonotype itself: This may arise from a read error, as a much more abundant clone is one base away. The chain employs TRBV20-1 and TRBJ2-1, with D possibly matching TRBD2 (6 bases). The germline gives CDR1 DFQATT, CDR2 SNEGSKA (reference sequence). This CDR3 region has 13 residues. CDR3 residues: CSASDYRENAQFF. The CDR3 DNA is TGCAGTGCTAGTGACTACCGGGAGAATGCGCAGTTCTTC.